This T cell receptor (beta chain) was sequenced in a study of shared clonotypes between healthy human individuals. On the study more broadly: CD4 naive and memory got three plates each, CD8 naive two, CD8 memory one.

As defined, naive CD8 cells were CD45RO-negative and positively selected for CCR7, with terminally differentiated effector memory CD45RA+ cells excluded. Recent acute infections and vaccinations were absent in the healthy HIV-negative adult donors. Every one of the donors was a Caucasian adult that lived in Nashville, Tennessee. The CDR3 contains 15 residues. Trimming took off 1 base at V and 3 bases at J, with 13 bases between the two ends. Germline V gene sequence: CDR1 SGDLS, CDR2 YYNGEE. Method: immunoSEQ multiplex PCR; TCRdb's copy keeps in-frame clones and lacks some. The table has about 700,000 clones, 90% to 95% seen once; the top ten hold roughly 24%.

V usage is TRBV9 and J usage is TRBJ1-2; D unclear. This clonotype originated in a man between 25 and 39 years old in good health. The sequenced material came from naive CD8+ T cells sorted from blood. CDR3: CASSVMPDGDYGYTF. The CDR3 region has the DNA TGTGCCAGCAGCGTAATGCCGGACGGGGACTATGGCTACACCTTC. Drawing the rest from reference TRBV9 and TRBJ1-2, the complete variable domain is DSGVTQTPKHLITATGQRVTLRCSPRSGDLSVYWYQQSLDQGLQFLIQYYNGEERAKGNILERFSAQQFPDLHSELNLSSLELGDSALYFCASSVMPDGDYGYTFGSGTRLTVV.